The clone carrying this TCR beta chain was counted a few times. Its target is unknown. The data were obtained in a study of blood T cells in healthy people across ages. The study, taken as a whole, reports: Higher diversity, along with more naive CD4+ cells, distinguished long-lived donors from aged donors. One million T cells yielded diversity estimates that were considered underestimates.

This CDR3 is built from 12 residues. CDR1 is MGHDK and CDR2 is SYGVNS in the germline V gene. V was pared by 7 bases and J by 6 bases, with 13 bases between. The second PCR ran about 6 to 12 cycles with a sample-barcoded 5' primer and J-beta primers. MiXCR was run by TCRdb on the 5' RACE reads, yielding one entry per CDR3 protein. This sample has around 400,000 distinct CDR3 sequences, with approximately 51% found just once. The people who gave samples were healthy Caucasians from Russia, aged about 6 to 95. Total RNA was isolated from each sample in quantities of at least 5 micrograms. This sequence joins TRBV25-1 and TRBJ2-7; D gene unclear. Sequenced sample: blood. The clonotype originates from a man between 60 and 75 years old in good health. CDR3 loop: CASTPLWGEQYF. For the CDR3, the DNA is TGTGCCAGCACCCCCCTCTGGGGCGAGCAGTACTTC.